This T cell receptor (beta chain) was observed in a study of CD8 T cells in Susac syndrome. Whole-study results and caveats: TCR sequencing and HLA analysis covered a relatively small number of individuals.

RNA totalling roughly 0.45 to 1 ug underwent reverse transcription with random hexamers. The TCR beta CDR3 was amplified by immunoSEQ multiplex PCR across 54 Vbeta, 13 Jbeta. TCRdb analysed the immunoSEQ multiplex PCR reads with MiXCR anew, one entry per CDR3 protein. The data contain 300,000 or so distinct CDR3 sequences, around 92% of them singletons. Of note for this clonotype: Its antigen is unknown.

TCR beta sequencing covered blood CD8+ and CD4+ T cells. Negative isolation yielded CD4+ and CD8+ T cells, and FACS enriched TEMRA cells. Germline loops: CDR1 SGHTA, CDR2 FQGNSA. CDR3 length: 15 residues. V dropped 6 bases and J dropped 2 bases, with 16 bases sitting between them. The source material was CD4+ T cells from PBMCs. This receptor was taken from a human donor with multiple sclerosis. The V and J genes are TRBV7-2 and TRBJ2-5; tentatively, D is TRBD2 (6 bases). The CDR3 DNA reads as TGTGCCAGCAGGTCTCCGGGACTCAAACAAGAGACCCAGTACTTC. Protein: CASRSPGLKQETQYF.